The 26 T cell receptor beta chains presented below share a single source sample, sequenced in a study of cytomegalovirus exposure and HLA in healthy donors. Both 60 Vbeta primers and 13 Jbeta primers went into the PCR. Clones were read by immunoSEQ multiplex PCR, and TCRdb kept only the in-frame ones, dropping some. This table holds approximately 280,000 clones, 70% to 90% found once. Sequencing input: PBMCs. Receptors originate from a woman between 18 and 29 years old in good health and CMV-seronegative.

This chain connects TRBV9 to TRBJ2-7; TRBD1 might be the D (6 bases). Germline-derived CDR1 and CDR2 are SGDLS and YYNGEE. This CDR3 spans 14 amino acids. V was shortened by 0 bases and J by 2 bases, with 9 bases between the two germline ends. The CDR3 spells CASSVEGTTYEQYF. Written as DNA, the CDR3 is TGTGCCAGCAGCGTAGAAGGGACAACCTACGAGCAGTACTTC.

The chain has TRBV15 and TRBJ1-4, with D perhaps TRBD1 (5 bases). The CDR3 is made up of 14 amino acids. Germline CDR1 reads LNHNV; CDR2 reads YYDKDF (reference sequence). V lost 0 bases and J lost 8, with 10 bases in between. DNA for the CDR3: TGTGCCACCAGCAGAGATAGGGGTAGGGAAAAACTGTTTTTT. It encodes CATSRDRGREKLFF.

The chain carries TRBV18 and TRBJ2-2; D ambiguous. The ends were cut back, 3 bases at V and 1 base at J, with 6 bases in the middle. CDR3 length: 14 amino acids. The germline CDR1 and CDR2 sequences are KGHSH and LQKENI. CDR3 DNA: TGTGCCAGCTCACCGAGGCAGAACACCGGGGAGCTGTTTTTT. This codes for CASSPRQNTGELFF.

The CDR3 loop reads CASSRDLNTEAFF. The DNA for the CDR3 is TGTGCCAGCAGCCGGGACTTGAACACTGAAGCTTTCTTT. The chain carries TRBV5-4 and TRBJ1-1; TRBD1 is a possible D gene (5 bases). The CDR3 loop spans 13 amino acids. Germline V gives CDR1 SGHNT, CDR2 YYREEE (reference sequence). Trimming pared 4 bases from V and 0 bases from J, leaving 7 bases between.

A note on this clone: The same CDR3 can be traced to other DNA sequences in this sample. The chain is built from TRBV5-1 and TRBJ2-7; TRBD1 is a possible D gene (5 bases). The germline V gene encodes CDR1 SGHRS and CDR2 YFSETQ. The CDR3 consists of 12 residues. V was shortened by 4 bases and J by 2 bases, with 7 bases between the two germline ends. CDR3 residues: CASSLGAYEQYF. The CDR3 nucleotides read TGCGCCAGCAGCCTAGGGGCCTACGAGCAGTACTTC. Supplemented by reference TRBV5-1 and TRBJ2-7, the full variable domain reads KAGVTQTPRYLIKTRGQQVTLSCSPISGHRSVSWYQQTPGQGLQFLFEYFSETQRNKGNFPGRFSGRQFSNSRSEMNVSTLELGDSALYLCASSLGAYEQYFGPGTRLTVT.

The CDR3 DNA sequence: TGTGCCAGCAGCTCCTTTCCCGGGACAGGAGACAATGAGCAGTTCTTC. It encodes CASSSFPGTGDNEQFF. The J gene is TRBJ2-1, the V gene TRBV13; TRBD1 agrees at 8 bases. CDR1 and CDR2 from the germline V gene are PRHDT and FYEKMQ (reference sequence). CDR3 size: 16 residues. Trimming cost V 4 bases and J 5 bases; bases outside gene matches: 10.

The chain combines TRBV2 with TRBJ2-7; maybe TRBD2 (5 bases). V lost 6 bases and J 1 base, leaving 16 bases between the germline ends. Germline values: CDR1 SNHLY, CDR2 FYNNEI. The CDR3 runs to 15 residues. CDR3 sequence reads: CASSQISRGSYEQYF. The CDR3 DNA sequence: TGTGCCAGCAGCCAAATCTCCCGGGGTTCCTACGAGCAGTACTTC.

CDR3 region: CASSLTGTGYQETQYF. CDR3 in DNA: TGTGCCAGCAGCCTGACCGGGACAGGGTACCAAGAGACCCAGTACTTC. The genes are TRBV7-3 and TRBJ2-5, with 9 bases aligning to TRBD1. The J segment lost 0 bases and the V segment lost 5 bases, leaving 7 bases of the junction unmatched. Per the germline V gene, CDR1 is SGHTA and CDR2 is FQGTGA. The CDR3 length is 16 residues. Full variable domain (rest looked up from reference TRBV7-3 and TRBJ2-5): GAGVSQTPSNKVTEKGKYVELRCDPISGHTALYWYRQSLGQGPEFLIYFQGTGAADDSGLPNDRFFAVRPEGSVSTLKIQRTERGDSAVYLCASSLTGTGYQETQYFGPGTRLLVL.

The rearrangement joins TRBV6-5 to TRBJ2-5; 13 nucleotides agree with TRBD2. Germline V lookup: CDR1 MNHEY, CDR2 SVGAGI. Trimming at V came to 6 bases and at J to 11 bases, leaving 9 bases not matched to a gene. CDR3 length equals 14 residues. CDR3 loop: CASSTSGGAYWQYF. As DNA, the CDR3 is TGTGCCAGCAGCACTAGCGGGGGGGCGTACTGGCAGTACTTC.

The genes are TRBV9 and TRBJ2-2; 9 nucleotides align to TRBD2. In germline, CDR1 is SGDLS, CDR2 YYNGEE. The length of the CDR3 is 16 residues. The J segment lost 6 bases and the V segment lost 4 bases, leaving 10 bases of the junction unmatched. In DNA form, the CDR3 reads TGTGCCAGCAGCCCCCGGGTAGCGGGGGTGGCCGGGGAGCTGTTTTTT. It specifies CASSPRVAGVAGELFF.

This clone occurred once. This chain connects TRBV2 to TRBJ1-2; 9 bases are a match to TRBD1. This CDR3 comprises 13 residues. Germline V lookup: CDR1 SNHLY, CDR2 FYNNEI. V trimming: 9 bases; J trimming: 5 bases; junction bases outside the gene matches: 7. This CDR3 reads CARQGAGSYGYTF. As DNA, the CDR3 is TGTGCCAGACAGGGGGCCGGCTCTTATGGCTACACCTTC.

This clone was seen a handful of times. This sequence joins TRBV6-5 and TRBJ2-5, with D possibly being TRBD2 (6 bases). Germline CDR1 reads MNHEY; CDR2 reads SVGAGI. This CDR3 has 14 amino acids. V was shortened by 2 bases and J by 4 bases, with 11 bases between the two germline ends. The CDR3 is CASSYGRLSETQYF. CDR3 DNA sequence: TGTGCCAGCAGTTACGGGAGGCTATCAGAGACCCAGTACTTC.

This chain links TRBV27 with TRBJ2-1; 9 nucleotides agree with TRBD2. The CDR3 extends over 13 amino acids. The V gene's germline CDR1 is MNHEY and CDR2 SMNVEV (reference sequence). Trimming removed 5 bases from V and 7 bases from J; junction bases left unmatched: 3. DNA of the CDR3: TGTGCCAGCAGTAGTCTAGCGGGGAATGAGCAGTTCTTC. Protein product: CASSSLAGNEQFF.

The chain combines TRBV5-4 with TRBJ1-2, with TRBD1 identical over 10 bases. Trimming took 2 bases from V and 6 from J; bases not matched to a gene: 4. The CDR3 has 14 amino acids. Germline-derived CDR1 and CDR2 are SGHNT and YYREEE (reference sequence). The CDR3 loop is CASSFGTGVDGYTF. The CDR3 DNA follows: TGTGCCAGCAGCTTCGGGACAGGGGTGGATGGCTACACCTTC.

The chain recombines TRBV5-4 with TRBJ2-5; D is unresolved. V dropped 0 bases and J dropped 6 bases, with 9 bases sitting between them. Germline V gene lookup returns CDR1 SGHNT and CDR2 YYREEE (reference sequence). The CDR3 length is 13 residues. The CDR3 here is CASSLDYMKTQYF. The DNA for the CDR3 is TGTGCCAGCAGCTTGGACTATATGAAGACCCAGTACTTC.

V is TRBV7-8 and J is TRBJ1-2; tentatively, D is TRBD1 (5 bases). CDR3 length: 16 amino acids. Trimming removed 1 base at V and 3 bases at J, with 15 bases between. Germline V gene sequence: CDR1 SGHVS, CDR2 FQNEAQ. In DNA, the CDR3 is TGTGCCAGCAGCTTAGTTGGACGGGGGTTGGACTATGGCTACACCTTC. This gives the protein CASSLVGRGLDYGYTF.

The chain has TRBV6-5 and TRBJ2-1; 8 positions agree with TRBD1. J was trimmed by 4 bases and V by 7 bases; bases with no gene match: 3. The germline V gene encodes CDR1 MNHEY and CDR2 SVGAGI. The length of the CDR3 is 13 residues. The DNA for the CDR3 is TGTGCCAGCAAGGACAGGGTATACAATGAGCAGTTCTTC. Protein sequence: CASKDRVYNEQFF.

The rearrangement links TRBV5-6 to TRBJ2-1; TRBD1 matches 7 bases. Germline values: CDR1 SGHDT, CDR2 YYEEEE. V lost 2 bases to trimming and J lost 6 bases; unmatched junction nucleotides: 2. CDR3 length equals 13 residues. The CDR3 DNA reads as TGTGCCAGCAGCTTTACAGGGGCCAATGAGCAGTTCTTC. This codes for CASSFTGANEQFF.

The chain links TRBV9 to TRBJ2-5; 8 bases are a match to TRBD2. CDR1 and CDR2 (germline): SGDLS, YYNGEE. With V trimmed by 3 bases and J by 4 bases, 11 bases remained unmatched. The CDR3 length is 16 residues. The CDR3 reads CASSALTGGAAETQYF. CDR3 coding DNA: TGTGCCAGCAGCGCCCTGACCGGGGGGGCCGCAGAGACCCAGTACTTC. Based on the CDR3 plus reference TRBV9 and TRBJ2-5, the full variable domain is DSGVTQTPKHLITATGQRVTLRCSPRSGDLSVYWYQQSLDQGLQFLIQYYNGEERAKGNILERFSAQQFPDLHSELNLSSLELGDSALYFCASSALTGGAAETQYFGPGTRLLVL.

The chain couples TRBV19 to TRBJ2-7; 11 positions match TRBD1. V trimming: 5 bases; J trimming: 5 bases; junction bases outside the gene matches: 8. Germline V CDR1 and CDR2: LNHDA, SQIVND (reference sequence). The CDR3 consists of 15 residues. CDR3 sequence: CASSSQDRGLHEQYF. Here the CDR3 DNA reads TGTGCCAGTAGTTCTCAGGACAGGGGGCTCCACGAGCAGTACTTC.

The rearrangement joins TRBV9 to TRBJ2-5, with 7 positions matching TRBD1. This CDR3 comprises 15 residues. CDR1 and CDR2 (germline): SGDLS, YYNGEE. V was pared by 2 bases and J by 2 bases, with 6 bases of the junction left unmatched. The CDR3 here is CASSVNRDRQETQYF. The DNA for the CDR3 is TGTGCCAGCAGCGTGAACCGGGACAGACAAGAGACCCAGTACTTC.

The chain is built from TRBV18 and TRBJ2-6, with D perhaps matching TRBD2 (5 bases). With 5 bases removed from V and 0 bases from J, the gap between germline ends came to 5 bases. This CDR3 comprises 14 residues. CDR1 is KGHSH, CDR2 LQKENI, per germline. CDR3 bases: TGTGCCAGCTCAGGGAGCTCTGGGGCCAACGTCCTGACTTTC. Its translation is CASSGSSGANVLTF. The full variable domain, completed using reference TRBV18 and TRBJ2-6, is NAGVMQNPRHLVRRRGQEARLRCSPMKGHSHVYWYRQLPEEGLKFMVYLQKENIIDESGMPKERFSAEFPKEGPSILRIQQVVRGDSAAYFCASSGSSGANVLTFGAGSRLTVL.

The chain joins TRBV7-8 to TRBJ2-5; 9 bases align to TRBD1. Germline V gene lookup returns CDR1 SGHVS and CDR2 FQNEAQ. This CDR3 is built from 13 residues. The V segment lost 4 bases and the J segment 3 bases; nucleotides outside the gene matches: 0. CDR3 sequence: CASSWTGEETQYF. The CDR3 nucleotides are TGTGCCAGCAGCTGGACAGGGGAAGAGACCCAGTACTTC.

The rearrangement uses TRBV5-5 and TRBJ2-7; D uncertain. CDR1 is SGHKS, CDR2 YYEKEE, per germline (reference sequence). V was pared by 0 bases and J by 3 bases, with 4 bases between. This CDR3 region has 12 residues. The CDR3 DNA reads TGTGCCAGCAGCTTGGCAGTCTACGAGCAGTACTTC. It codes for CASSLAVYEQYF.

This rearrangement joins TRBV6-5 to TRBJ1-1; tentative D call: TRBD1 (5 bases). Germline V gene sequence: CDR1 MNHEY, CDR2 SVGAGI. Trimming took off 2 bases at V and 9 bases at J, with 7 bases between the two ends. The CDR3 is 11 residues long. CDR3 loop: CASSYAGKAFF. For the CDR3, the DNA is TGTGCCAGCAGTTACGCAGGGAAAGCTTTCTTT.

V and J are TRBV11-1 and TRBJ2-7; the match to TRBD2 covers 12 bases. Looked up from germline, CDR1 is SGHAT and CDR2 is FQDESV (reference sequence). The CDR3 totals 16 residues. The V and J ends lost 5 bases and 5 bases, in that order; junction bases with no gene match: 10. This CDR3 is CASSELTTSGGNEQYF. The CDR3 nucleotides are TGTGCCAGCAGCGAATTGACGACTAGCGGGGGTAACGAGCAGTACTTC.